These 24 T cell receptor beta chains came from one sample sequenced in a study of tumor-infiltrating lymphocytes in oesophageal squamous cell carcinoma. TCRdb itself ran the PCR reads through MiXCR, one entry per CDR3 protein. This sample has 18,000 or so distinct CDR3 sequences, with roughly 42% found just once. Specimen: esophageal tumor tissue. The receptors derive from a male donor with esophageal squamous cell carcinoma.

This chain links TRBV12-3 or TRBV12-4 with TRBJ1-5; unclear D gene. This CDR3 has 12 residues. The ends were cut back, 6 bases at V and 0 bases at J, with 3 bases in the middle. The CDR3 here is CASRNSNQPQHF. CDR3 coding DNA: TGTGCCAGCAGAAATAGCAATCAGCCCCAGCATTTT.

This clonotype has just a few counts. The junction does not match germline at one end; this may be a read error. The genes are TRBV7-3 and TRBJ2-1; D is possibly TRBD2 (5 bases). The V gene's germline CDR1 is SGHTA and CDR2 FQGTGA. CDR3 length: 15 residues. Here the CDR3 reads CASSLERTSYNEQFF. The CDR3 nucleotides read TGTGCCAGCAGCTTAGAGCGGACCTCCTACAATGAGCAGTTCTTT.

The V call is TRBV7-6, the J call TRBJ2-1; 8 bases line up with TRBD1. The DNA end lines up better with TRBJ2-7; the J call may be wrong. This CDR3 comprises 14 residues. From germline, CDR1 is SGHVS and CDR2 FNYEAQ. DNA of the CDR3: TGTGCCAGCAGCTTAGGGACAGGGAGCCACGAGCAGTACTTC. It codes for CASSLGTGSHEQYF.

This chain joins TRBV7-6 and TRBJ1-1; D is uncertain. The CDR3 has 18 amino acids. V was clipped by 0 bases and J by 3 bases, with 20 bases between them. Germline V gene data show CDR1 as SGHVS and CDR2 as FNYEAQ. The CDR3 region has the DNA TGTGCCAGCAGCTTAGCTGGGCCCCGCCATGGAGGTGACACTGAAGCTTTCTTT. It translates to CASSLAGPRHGGDTEAFF.

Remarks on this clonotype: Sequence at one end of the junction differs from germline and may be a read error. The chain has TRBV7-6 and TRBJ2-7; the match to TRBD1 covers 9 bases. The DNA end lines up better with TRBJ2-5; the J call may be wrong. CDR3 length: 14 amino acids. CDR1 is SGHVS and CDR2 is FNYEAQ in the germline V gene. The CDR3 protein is CASSTQGAGETQYF. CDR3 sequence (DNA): TGTGCTAGCAGCACACAGGGGGCGGGTGAGACCCAGTACTTC.

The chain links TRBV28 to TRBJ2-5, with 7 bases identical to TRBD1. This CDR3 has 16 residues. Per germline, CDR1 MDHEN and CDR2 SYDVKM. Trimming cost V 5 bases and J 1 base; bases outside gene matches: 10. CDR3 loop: CASSPTSDRSQETQYF. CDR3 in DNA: TGTGCCAGCAGTCCTACCTCGGACAGGTCCCAAGAGACCCAGTACTTC.

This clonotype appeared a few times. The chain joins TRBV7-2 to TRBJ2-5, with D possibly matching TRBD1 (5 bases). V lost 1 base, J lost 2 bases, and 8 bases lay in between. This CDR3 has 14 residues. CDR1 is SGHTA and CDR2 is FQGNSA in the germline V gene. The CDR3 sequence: CASSLGQRQETQYF. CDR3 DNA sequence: TGTGCCAGCAGCTTAGGACAGAGACAAGAGACCCAGTACTTC.

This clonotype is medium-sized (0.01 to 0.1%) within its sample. The CDR3 DNA reads TGTGCCAGCAGCTTATTTTACGGGGGGCCTTACGAGCAGTTCTTC. Protein product: CASSLFYGGPYEQFF. V and J are TRBV7-2 and TRBJ2-1, with a weak D call TRBD2 (7 bases). The V end was cut by 2 bases, the J end by 10 bases, with 18 bases between. The CDR3 runs 15 residues. CDR1 is SGHTA, CDR2 FQGNSA, per germline.

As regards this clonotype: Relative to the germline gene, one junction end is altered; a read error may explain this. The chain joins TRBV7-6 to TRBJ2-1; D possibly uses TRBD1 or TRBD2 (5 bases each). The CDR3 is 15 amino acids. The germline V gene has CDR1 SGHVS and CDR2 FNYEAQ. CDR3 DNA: TGTGCCAGCAGCCACGGGACGGGCGCTATTCCACCCCTCCACTTC. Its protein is CASSHGTGAIPPLHF.

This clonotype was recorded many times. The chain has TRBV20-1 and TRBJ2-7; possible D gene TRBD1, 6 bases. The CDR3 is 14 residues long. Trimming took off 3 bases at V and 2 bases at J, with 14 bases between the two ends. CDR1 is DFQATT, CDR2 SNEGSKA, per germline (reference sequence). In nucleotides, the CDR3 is TGCAGTGCTAGCCCCGGGACACCAACCTACGAGCAGTACTTC. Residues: CSASPGTPTYEQYF.

CDR3 loop: CASSLLQGRDTQYF. In DNA form, the CDR3 reads TGTGCCAGCAGCTTACTCCAGGGACGGGATACGCAGTATTTT. V is TRBV7-3 and J is TRBJ2-3; D may be TRBD1 or TRBD2 (5 bases each). The germline V gene encodes CDR1 SGHTA and CDR2 FQGTGA. The length of the CDR3 is 14 residues. Between the trimmed V and J ends, which lost 2 bases and 6 bases, there was a span of 12 bases.

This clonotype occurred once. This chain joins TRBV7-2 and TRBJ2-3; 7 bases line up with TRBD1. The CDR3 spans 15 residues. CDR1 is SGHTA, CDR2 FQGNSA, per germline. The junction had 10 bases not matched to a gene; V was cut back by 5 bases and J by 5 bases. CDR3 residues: CASSKNRGRGDTQYF. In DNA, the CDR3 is TGTGCCAGCAGCAAAAACAGGGGCCGTGGAGATACGCAGTATTTT.

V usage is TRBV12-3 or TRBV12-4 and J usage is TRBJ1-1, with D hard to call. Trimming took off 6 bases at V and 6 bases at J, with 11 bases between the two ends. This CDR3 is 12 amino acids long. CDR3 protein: CASSPKVSEAFF. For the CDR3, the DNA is TGTGCCAGCAGCCCCAAGGTGTCTGAAGCTTTCTTT.

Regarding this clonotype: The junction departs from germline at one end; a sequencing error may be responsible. The CDR3 DNA follows: TGTGCCAGCAGTTACTCCGGGGGGCTCGAGCAGTACTTC. It yields the protein CASSYSGGLEQYF. V gene TRBV6-4 combines with J gene TRBJ2-4, with D perhaps matching TRBD2 (7 bases). Near its end, the DNA agrees better with TRBJ2-7, so the J call may be wrong. From germline, CDR1 is MRHNA and CDR2 SNTAGT. This CDR3 comprises 13 residues.

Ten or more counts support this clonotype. CDR3 residues: CASSYSQGVYNEQFF. DNA of the CDR3: TGTGCCAGCAGTTACAGTCAGGGGGTTTACAATGAGCAGTTCTTC. The gene calls are TRBV6-2 or TRBV6-3 and TRBJ2-1, with 7 bases that match TRBD1. V shed 2 bases, J shed 4 bases, and the junction held 5 bases outside the gene matches. The CDR3 length is 15 residues. The germline CDR1 and CDR2 sequences are MNHEY and SVGEGT.

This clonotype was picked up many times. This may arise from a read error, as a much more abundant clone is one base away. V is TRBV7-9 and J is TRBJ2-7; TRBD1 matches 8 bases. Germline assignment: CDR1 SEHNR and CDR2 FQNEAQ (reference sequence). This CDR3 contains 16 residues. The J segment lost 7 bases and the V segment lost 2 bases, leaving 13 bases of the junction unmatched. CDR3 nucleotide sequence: TGTGCCAGCAGCTTAATCGGGCCAGGGGGCTACAATGAGCAGTACTTC. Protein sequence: CASSLIGPGGYNEQYF.

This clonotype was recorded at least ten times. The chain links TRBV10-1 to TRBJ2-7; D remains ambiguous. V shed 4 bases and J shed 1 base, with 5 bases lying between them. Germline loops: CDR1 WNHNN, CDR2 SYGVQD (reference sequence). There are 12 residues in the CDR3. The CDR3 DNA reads TGCGCCAGCAGTGGGACGTCCTACGAGCAGTACTTC. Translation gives CASSGTSYEQYF.

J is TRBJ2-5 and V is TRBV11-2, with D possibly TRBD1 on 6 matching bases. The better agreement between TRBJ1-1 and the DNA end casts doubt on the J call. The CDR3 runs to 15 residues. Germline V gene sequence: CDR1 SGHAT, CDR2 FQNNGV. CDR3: CASSLVPSGATEAFF. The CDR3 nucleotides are TGTGCCAGCAGCTTAGTTCCTTCGGGGGCTACTGAAGCTTTCTTT.

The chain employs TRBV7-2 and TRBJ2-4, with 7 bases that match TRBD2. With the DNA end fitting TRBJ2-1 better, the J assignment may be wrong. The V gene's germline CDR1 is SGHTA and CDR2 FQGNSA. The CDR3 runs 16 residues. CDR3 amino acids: CASSPLAASGYNEQFF. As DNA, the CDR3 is TGTGCCAGCAGCCCCCTAGCGGCTAGCGGATACAATGAGCAGTTCTTC.

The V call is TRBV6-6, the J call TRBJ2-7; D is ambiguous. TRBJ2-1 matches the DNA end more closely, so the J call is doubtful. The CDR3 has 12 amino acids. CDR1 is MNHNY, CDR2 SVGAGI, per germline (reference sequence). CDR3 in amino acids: CASRGYNNEQFF. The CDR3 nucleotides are TGTGCCAGCAGGGGATACAACAATGAGCAGTTCTTC.

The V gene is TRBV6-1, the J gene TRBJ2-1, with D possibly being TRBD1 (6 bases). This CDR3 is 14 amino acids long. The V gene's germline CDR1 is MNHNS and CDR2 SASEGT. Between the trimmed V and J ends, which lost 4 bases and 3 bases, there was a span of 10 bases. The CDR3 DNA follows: TGTGCCAGCAGTGCAAAGGGGGACTACAATGAGCAGTTCTTC. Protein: CASSAKGDYNEQFF.

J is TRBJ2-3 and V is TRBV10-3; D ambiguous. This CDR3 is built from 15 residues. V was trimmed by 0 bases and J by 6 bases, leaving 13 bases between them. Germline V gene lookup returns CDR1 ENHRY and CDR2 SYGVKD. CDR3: CAISESASYADTQYF. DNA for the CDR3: TGTGCCATCAGTGAGTCGGCTAGTTACGCGGATACGCAGTATTTT.

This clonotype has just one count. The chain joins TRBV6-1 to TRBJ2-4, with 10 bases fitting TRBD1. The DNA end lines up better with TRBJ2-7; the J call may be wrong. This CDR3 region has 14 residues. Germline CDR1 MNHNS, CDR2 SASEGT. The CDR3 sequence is CASRTGQGTHEQYF. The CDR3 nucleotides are TGTGCCAGCAGGACGGGACAGGGGACCCACGAGCAGTACTTC.

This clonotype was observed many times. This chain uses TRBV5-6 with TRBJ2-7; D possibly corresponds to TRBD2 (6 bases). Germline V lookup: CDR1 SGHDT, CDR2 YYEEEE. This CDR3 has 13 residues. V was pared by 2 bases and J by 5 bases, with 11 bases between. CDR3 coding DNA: TGTGCCAGCAGCTTCGTTGAGCGGGACGAGCAGTACTTC. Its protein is CASSFVERDEQYF. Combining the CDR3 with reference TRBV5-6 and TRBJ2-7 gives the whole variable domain DAGVTQSPTHLIKTRGQQVTLRCSPKSGHDTVSWYQQALGQGPQFIFQYYEEEERQRGNFPDRFSGHQFPNYSSELNVNALLLGDSALYLCASSFVERDEQYFGPGTRLTVT.